The 31 T cell receptor beta chains reported below all come from one sample, sequenced in a study of blood T cell repertoires in COVID-19 (dated by TCRdb to the early 2020s). The library was made by the immunoSEQ multiplex PCR assay. TCRdb took over this immuneACCESS table, retaining in-frame rearrangements with V and J assigned. Such tables are incomplete; in checked studies, under half of the missing clones stem from an unresolved V gene, and the remainder is unexplained. The table for this sample lists about 280,000 clones; around nine tenths of them were counted only once. Together, the top ten hold about 11% of the sample. Sequenced: peripheral blood. The receptor set was obtained from a woman aged 25 to 45 with COVID-19, enrolled during active disease.

The chain joins TRBV27 to TRBJ2-5; D perhaps matches TRBD2 (6 bases). The CDR3 has 15 amino acids. The V end lost 6 bases, the J end lost 5 bases, and 19 bases lay between the germline ends. CDR1 MNHEY and CDR2 SMNVEV come from the germline V gene (reference sequence). CDR3: CASSRGGLLTETQYF. The DNA for the CDR3 is TGTGCCAGCAGCCGCGGAGGGCTTCTGACCGAGACCCAGTACTTC.

J is TRBJ2-7 and V is TRBV28, with 13 bases matching TRBD2. Germline V CDR1 and CDR2: MDHEN, SYDVKM. The J segment lost 6 bases and the V segment lost 3 bases, leaving 8 bases of the junction unmatched. The CDR3 contains 16 residues. CDR3 sequence: CASSFRTSGRSGEQYF. In DNA form, the CDR3 reads TGTGCCAGCAGTTTCCGGACTAGCGGGAGAAGTGGCGAGCAGTACTTC.

This clone showed up just once. The rearrangement links TRBV5-6 to TRBJ1-2; no definite D call. CDR1 SGHDT and CDR2 YYEEEE come from the germline V gene. Trimming removed 0 bases at V and 3 bases at J, with 15 bases between. This CDR3 has 16 amino acids. CDR3 DNA: TGTGCCAGCAGCTTGGCCACCTCGCGGAGTTACTATGGCTACACCTTC. Translated, it gives CASSLATSRSYYGYTF.

This chain links TRBV7-2 with TRBJ1-2; 7 bases match TRBD1. The germline CDR1 and CDR2 sequences are SGHTA and FQGNSA. Unmatched junction bases numbered 14, after V lost 5 bases and J lost 5 bases. The CDR3 extends over 16 amino acids. CDR3 DNA sequence: TGTGCCAGCAGCCGGACAGGAATCGCCCCCACATATGGCTACACCTTC. Amino acid sequence: CASSRTGIAPTYGYTF.

The count of this clone is one. CDR3 nucleotides: TGTGCCAGCAGCCCGGTCGGGCGGGGACCCTACGAGCAGTACTTC. It translates to CASSPVGRGPYEQYF. V is TRBV7-6 and J is TRBJ2-7; TRBD2 might be the D (6 bases). This CDR3 is built from 15 residues. Looked up from germline, CDR1 is SGHVS and CDR2 is FNYEAQ. Trimming took off 5 bases at V and 2 bases at J, with 16 bases between the two ends. Supplemented by reference TRBV7-6 and TRBJ2-7, the full variable domain reads GAGVSQSPRYKVTKRGQDVALRCDPISGHVSLYWYRQALGQGPEFLTYFNYEAQQDKSGLPNDRFSAERPEGSISTLTIQRTEQRDSAMYRCASSPVGRGPYEQYFGPGTRLTVT.

Concerning this clone itself: At one of its ends the junction is not consistent with the germline gene, which may arise from a read error. The genes are TRBV20-1 and TRBJ2-1, with 7 positions matching TRBD2. The CDR3 loop spans 8 amino acids. Germline V gene sequence: CDR1 DFQATT, CDR2 SNEGSKA (reference sequence). The CDR3 loop reads CSALGGVF. The CDR3 DNA reads as TGCAGTGCTTTGGGGGGGGTCTTC.

The V gene is TRBV7-9, the J gene TRBJ2-3; D may be TRBD2 (5 bases). V was clipped by 3 bases and J by 6 bases, with 10 bases between them. Germline CDR1 is SEHNR and CDR2 is FQNEAQ (reference sequence). The CDR3 has 13 residues. For the CDR3, the DNA is TGTGCCAGCAGCTTGGGAGCCCCGGATACGCAGTATTTT. Its translation is CASSLGAPDTQYF.

V gene TRBV7-2 combines with J gene TRBJ2-3, with 7 bases identical to TRBD2. The CDR3 runs to 18 residues. V shed 6 bases and J 4 bases; nucleotides not matched to a gene: 19. The germline CDR1 and CDR2 sequences are SGHTA and FQGNSA. The CDR3 DNA reads as TGTGCCAGCAGTCGCCAACGGGGGGAGGGCAGGAGGGCAGATACGCAGTATTTT. Protein product: CASSRQRGEGRRADTQYF.

The chain recombines TRBV7-3 with TRBJ1-3, with D tentatively TRBD1 (6 bases). This CDR3 spans 15 amino acids. The V gene lost 4 bases and the J gene lost 0 bases, with 10 bases spanning the gap. Germline assignment: CDR1 SGHTA and CDR2 FQGTGA. The CDR3 bases are TGTGCCAGCAGCTCCGGACAGACCTCTGGAAACACCATATATTTT. Translation gives CASSSGQTSGNTIYF. The whole variable domain, remainder taken from reference TRBV7-3 and TRBJ1-3, is GAGVSQTPSNKVTEKGKYVELRCDPISGHTALYWYRQSLGQGPEFLIYFQGTGAADDSGLPNDRFFAVRPEGSVSTLKIQRTERGDSAVYLCASSSGQTSGNTIYFGEGSWLTVV.

On this clone itself: At one end the junction does not follow the germline gene, possibly because of a read error. The V and J genes are TRBV18 and TRBJ2-7; TRBD2 agrees at 8 bases. In germline, CDR1 is KGHSH, CDR2 LQKENI. The CDR3 is 15 amino acids. The DNA for the CDR3 is TGTGCCAGCTCCCCACCACGGGGGGGTCTGGGGGAGCAGTACTTC. Translated, it gives CASSPPRGGLGEQYF.

The chain recombines TRBV28 with TRBJ2-5; 7 bases fit TRBD2. CDR3 length: 12 amino acids. From germline, CDR1 is MDHEN and CDR2 SYDVKM. The trim removed 8 bases at V and 5 bases at J, leaving 5 bases unmatched. The CDR3 DNA follows: TGTGCCAGCTCGTACGGGAGGGAGACCCAGTACTTC. It encodes CASSYGRETQYF. Full variable domain (outside the CDR3, taken from reference TRBV28 and TRBJ2-5): DVKVTQSSRYLVKRTGEKVFLECVQDMDHENMFWYRQDPGLGLRLIYFSYDVKMKEKGDIPEGYSVSREKKERFSLILESASTNQTSMYLCASSYGRETQYFGPGTRLLVL.

CDR3 sequence reads: CASSDHRTSVEHF. CDR3 in DNA: TGTGCCAGCAGTGATCACAGGACCTCCGTAGAGCATTTT. This chain uses TRBV2 with TRBJ1-5; D perhaps matches TRBD1 (5 bases). CDR3 size: 13 residues. The V end was cut by 3 bases, the J end by 14 bases, with 17 bases between. Looked up from germline, CDR1 is SNHLY and CDR2 is FYNNEI.

This chain joins TRBV18 and TRBJ2-7, with 7 bases aligning to TRBD1. Looked up from germline, CDR1 is KGHSH and CDR2 is LQKENI. This CDR3 spans 14 amino acids. V trimming: 2 bases; J trimming: 0 bases; junction bases outside the gene matches: 1. The CDR3 loop is CASSPTGDSYEQYF. In DNA form, the CDR3 reads TGTGCCAGCTCACCAACAGGGGACTCCTACGAGCAGTACTTC.

CDR3 loop: CASSLETGGTEAFF. CDR3 coding DNA: TGCGCCAGCAGTCTAGAGACAGGGGGCACTGAAGCTTTCTTT. The chain carries TRBV4-1 and TRBJ1-1; 9 nucleotides align to TRBD1. Germline V gene lookup returns CDR1 MGHRA and CDR2 YSYEKL. The CDR3 length is 14 residues. The V segment lost 6 bases and the J segment 4 bases; nucleotides outside the gene matches: 6.

This clone was observed once. The chain has TRBV6-5 and TRBJ1-2, with D unclear. Germline-derived CDR1 and CDR2 are MNHEY and SVGAGI. Trimming shortened V by 7 bases and J by 2 bases, and 5 bases separated the two germline ends. The CDR3 length is 11 residues. The CDR3 DNA follows: TGTGCCAGCACCAGAAACTATGGCTACACCTTC. This encodes CASTRNYGYTF.

The chain joins TRBV24-1 to TRBJ2-7; 9 bases align to TRBD1. J gave up 13 bases and V 3 bases, and 9 bases lay outside the gene matches. CDR3 length: 13 residues. From germline, CDR1 is KGHDR and CDR2 SFDVKD. The CDR3 reads CATSDHPGQGFYF. Here the CDR3 DNA reads TGTGCCACCAGTGATCACCCGGGACAGGGTTTCTACTTC.

The chain uses TRBV2 and TRBJ1-3; no reliable D call. The V end lost 7 bases, the J end lost 9 bases, and 10 bases lay between the germline ends. The CDR3 has 11 amino acids. CDR1 is SNHLY and CDR2 is FYNNEI in the germline V gene. The CDR3 region is CASIRLSTIYF. The DNA of the CDR3 is TGTGCCAGCATTCGGTTGAGCACCATATATTTT.

V is TRBV5-1 and J is TRBJ1-5; maybe TRBD1 (5 bases). Germline V gene data show CDR1 as SGHRS and CDR2 as YFSETQ. The CDR3 is made up of 13 amino acids. Trimming shortened V by 4 bases and J by 7 bases, and 12 bases separated the two germline ends. CDR3 in amino acids: CASSPDGGQPQHF. For the CDR3, the DNA is TGCGCCAGCAGCCCTGACGGGGGGCAGCCCCAGCATTTT.

The chain carries TRBV19 and TRBJ2-7; 12 bases align to TRBD2. J gave up 6 bases and V 6 bases, and 6 bases lay outside the gene matches. The CDR3 has 14 amino acids. Germline values: CDR1 LNHDA, CDR2 SQIVND (reference sequence). The CDR3 nucleotides are TGTGCCAGTAGACTCCCGGGACTAGCGGGCGAGCAGTACTTC. Its protein is CASRLPGLAGEQYF.

The rearrangement uses TRBV30 and TRBJ1-1; D unclear. V lost 4 bases, J lost 1 base, and 10 bases lay in between. Per germline, CDR1 GTSNPN and CDR2 SVGIG (reference sequence). The CDR3 length is 13 residues. The CDR3 DNA reads as TGTGCCTGGATTGGCTTCCAGAACACTGAAGCTTTCTTT. This codes for CAWIGFQNTEAFF. Using reference TRBV30 and TRBJ1-1 for the parts outside the CDR3, the full variable domain is SQTIHQWPATLVQPVGSPLSLECTVEGTSNPNLYWYRQAAGRGLQLLFYSVGIGQISSEVPQNLSASRPQDRQFILSSKKLLLSDSGFYLCAWIGFQNTEAFFGQGTRLTVV.

DNA of the CDR3: TGTGCCAGCAGCGAGACAGTGAACACTGAAGCTTTCTTT. Translated: CASSETVNTEAFF. The chain has TRBV12-3 or TRBV12-4 and TRBJ1-1; a weak D match, TRBD1 (5 bases). The CDR3 loop spans 13 amino acids. Trimming stripped 6 bases from V and 0 bases from J, with 8 bases between.

V is TRBV9 and J is TRBJ1-1; D may be TRBD1 (5 bases). Germline V gene lookup returns CDR1 SGDLS and CDR2 YYNGEE. The CDR3 loop spans 14 amino acids. Trimming removed 0 bases at V and 10 bases at J, with 16 bases between. CDR3 protein: CASSVGGAAGGAFF. The CDR3 DNA follows: TGTGCCAGCAGCGTAGGCGGGGCCGCCGGTGGAGCTTTCTTT.

The chain carries TRBV28 and TRBJ2-7, with TRBD2 matching 8 bases. CDR3 length equals 14 residues. V lost 5 bases and J lost 7; bases outside the gene matches: 10. Germline loops: CDR1 MDHEN, CDR2 SYDVKM. CDR3 in DNA: TGTGCCAGCAGTCCCTCCGGGGGGGTGCGAGAGCAGTACTTC. It translates to CASSPSGGVREQYF.

The rearrangement links TRBV2 to TRBJ1-5, with 8 bases lining up with TRBD1. Trimming removed 5 bases from V and 3 bases from J; junction bases left unmatched: 6. The V gene's germline CDR1 is SNHLY and CDR2 FYNNEI. The CDR3 has 15 amino acids. The DNA of the CDR3 is TGTGCCAGCAGTCGGACAGGGAGGCCCAATCAGCCCCAGCATTTT. Amino acids: CASSRTGRPNQPQHF.

The chain combines TRBV6-1 with TRBJ2-7; no definite D call. Germline lookup yields CDR1 MNHNS and CDR2 SASEGT. The CDR3 contains 12 residues. V lost 1 base and J lost 5, with 6 bases in between. The CDR3 DNA is TGTGCCAGCAGTGAAGGCAGTAACGAGCAGTACTTC. It translates to CASSEGSNEQYF.

The chain couples TRBV7-2 to TRBJ2-5, with TRBD2 as a possible D gene (6 bases). Germline V gene data show CDR1 as SGHTA and CDR2 as FQGNSA. V lost 3 bases to trimming and J lost 5 bases, with 13 bases between them. This CDR3 contains 14 residues. The CDR3 sequence: CASSFLGEAETQYF. The CDR3 region has the DNA TGTGCCAGCAGCTTTTTGGGGGAGGCGGAGACCCAGTACTTC.

This chain links TRBV7-2 with TRBJ2-7; possible D gene TRBD1, 5 bases. With 5 bases removed from V and 7 bases from J, the gap between germline ends came to 12 bases. Germline loops: CDR1 SGHTA, CDR2 FQGNSA. The CDR3 totals 12 residues. DNA for the CDR3: TGTGCCAGCAGCCCAACAGGTTTAGAGCAGTACTTC. This gives the protein CASSPTGLEQYF. The variable domain in full, completed from reference TRBV7-2 and TRBJ2-7, reads GAGVSQSPSNKVTEKGKDVELRCDPISGHTALYWYRQSLGQGLEFLIYFQGNSAPDKSGLPSDRFSAERTGGSVSTLTIQRTQQEDSAVYLCASSPTGLEQYFGPGTRLTVT.

This chain links TRBV7-9 with TRBJ1-6; tentatively, D is TRBD1 (6 bases). With 4 bases removed from V and 4 bases from J, the gap between germline ends came to 14 bases. CDR1 is SEHNR, CDR2 FQNEAQ, per germline (reference sequence). This CDR3 contains 16 residues. This chain's CDR3 is CASSSSGQFYNSPLHF. Here the CDR3 DNA reads TGTGCCAGCAGCTCCTCGGGACAATTTTATAATTCACCCCTCCACTTT.

As DNA, the CDR3 is TGCGCCAGCAGCTTGGCCCCGGGGTCCTACGAGCAGTACTTC. Its protein product is CASSLAPGSYEQYF. The V gene is TRBV5-1, the J gene TRBJ2-7, with D tentatively TRBD2 (5 bases). CDR1 and CDR2 from the germline V gene are SGHRS and YFSETQ. With 0 bases removed from V and 1 base from J, the gap between germline ends came to 8 bases. The CDR3 has 14 residues.

The chain uses TRBV6-6 and TRBJ1-5; 10 nucleotides line up with TRBD1. The length of the CDR3 is 16 residues. Germline assignment: CDR1 MNHNY and CDR2 SVGAGI (reference sequence). V was pared by 5 bases and J by 2 bases, with 6 bases of the junction left unmatched. CDR3 sequence: CASSQTGGSGNQPQHF. The CDR3 DNA is TGTGCCAGCAGTCAGACAGGGGGCTCGGGCAATCAGCCCCAGCATTTT.

The chain joins TRBV6-2 or TRBV6-3 to TRBJ2-5; no firm D call. The CDR3 runs to 15 residues. V shed 5 bases and J shed 1 base, with 14 bases lying between them. Germline-derived CDR1 and CDR2 are MNHEY and SVGEGT. The CDR3 here is CASSPRVALQETQYF. The CDR3 DNA sequence: TGTGCCAGCAGTCCCCGGGTCGCCCTCCAAGAGACCCAGTACTTC.